Shown below are 9 T cell receptor beta chains from a single sample sequenced in a study of blood T cells in healthy people across ages. PCR was performed a second time for about 6 to 11 cycles using a sample-barcoded 5' primer and a J-beta primer mix. TCRdb re-analysed the 5' RACE reads in MiXCR, keeping a single row per CDR3 protein. The data contain 1.4 million to 1.5 million distinct CDR3 sequences, around 42% of them singletons. Sequencing input: blood. All receptors come from a woman aged 18-29 years in good health.

The gene calls are TRBV6-1 and TRBJ2-4; TRBD2 matches at 12 bases. The last part of the DNA fits TRBJ2-7 better; the J call may be wrong. CDR3 length equals 18 residues. Germline V gene lookup returns CDR1 MNHNS and CDR2 SASEGT. CDR3 nucleotide sequence: TGTGCCAGCAGTGAAAAGGGGATTAGACTAGCGGGAGTGTACGAGCAGTACTTC. This gives the protein CASSEKGIRLAGVYEQYF.

The CDR3 sequence is CATRASGGTGDTQYF. The CDR3 nucleotides read TGTGCCACCCGGGCTAGCGGGGGGACCGGAGATACGCAGTATTTT. J is TRBJ2-3 and V is TRBV24-1; TRBD2 matches 11 bases. Unmatched junction bases numbered 9, after V lost 9 bases and J lost 5 bases. Germline lookup yields CDR1 KGHDR and CDR2 SFDVKD. This CDR3 region has 15 residues.

This clonotype was counted between two and nine times. This chain links TRBV4-2 with TRBJ1-2; possibly TRBD1 for D (5 bases). Deletions cut 1 base from V and 8 bases from J, with 14 bases between. Germline CDR1 and CDR2: LGHNA and YNFKEQ. CDR3 length: 14 amino acids. The CDR3 here is CASSQGTHLEGYTF. The CDR3 nucleotides read TGTGCCAGCAGCCAAGGGACACACCTTGAAGGCTACACCTTC.

This clonotype was detected a few times. The chain recombines TRBV7-9 with TRBJ1-6; 8 bases are shared with TRBD1. The J segment lost 8 bases and the V segment lost 5 bases, leaving 8 bases of the junction unmatched. This CDR3 spans 15 amino acids. Germline assignment: CDR1 SEHNR and CDR2 FQNEAQ (reference sequence). The CDR3 sequence: CASSIWDRKDSPLHF. CDR3 coding DNA: TGTGCCAGCAGCATATGGGACAGGAAGGATTCACCCCTCCACTTT.

In its sample, this clonotype was seen a few times. The chain employs TRBV5-1 and TRBJ2-3; 13 nucleotides agree with TRBD2. The V gene end was trimmed by 3 bases and the J gene end by 5 bases; junction bases not matched to a gene: 6. CDR3 size: 16 residues. CDR1 is SGHRS and CDR2 is YFSETQ in the germline V gene. The chain's CDR3 is CASSSGLAGEIDTQYF. The CDR3 DNA follows: TGCGCCAGCAGCTCTGGACTAGCGGGGGAGATAGATACGCAGTATTTT.

The sample holds a few counts of this clonotype. The rearrangement links TRBV20-1 to TRBJ2-7; no firm D call. V was pared by 0 bases and J by 2 bases, with 11 bases between. This CDR3 has 14 residues. CDR1 DFQATT and CDR2 SNEGSKA come from the germline V gene (reference sequence). The CDR3 DNA reads as TGCAGTGCTAGAGACGCTAGTAGGGCCTACGAGCAGTACTTC. Translated, it gives CSARDASRAYEQYF.

The chain is built from TRBV27 and TRBJ1-6; 9 bases agree with TRBD1. This CDR3 comprises 18 residues. Germline V lookup: CDR1 MNHEY, CDR2 SMNVEV (reference sequence). V trimming: 2 bases; J trimming: 6 bases; junction bases outside the gene matches: 11. The CDR3 loop is CASSLAGTGSHGNSPLHF. Here the CDR3 DNA reads TGTGCCAGCAGTTTAGCCGGGACAGGGTCTCACGGTAATTCACCCCTCCACTTT.

J is TRBJ2-1 and V is TRBV4-2, with D perhaps matching TRBD1 or TRBD2 (5 bases each). This CDR3 has 17 residues. V dropped 0 bases and J dropped 3 bases, with 15 bases sitting between them. Germline CDR1 LGHNA, CDR2 YNFKEQ. The CDR3 DNA is TGTGCCAGCAGCCAAGAGAATTTGAGGGGATACTACAATGAGCAGTTCTTC. It translates to CASSQENLRGYYNEQFF.

The chain couples TRBV7-9 to TRBJ2-1; TRBD2 matches 8 bases. Trimming took 5 bases from V and 3 from J; bases not matched to a gene: 12. Germline values: CDR1 SEHNR, CDR2 FQNEAQ (reference sequence). CDR3 length: 17 amino acids. CDR3 coding DNA: TGTGCCAGCAGCATCGGGGGGGCGGGTCCACTCTACAATGAGCAGTTCTTC. This gives the protein CASSIGGAGPLYNEQFF.